This T cell receptor (beta chain) was sequenced during a study of T cells in Graves' hyperthyroidism and ophthalmopathy. Patients between 18 and 65 years old had hyperthyroidism, newly diagnosed and lasting under 2 months. Amplified TCR beta CDR3 regions came from RNA transcripts. The HTBI primer set drove a first-round RT-PCR of the TCR CDR3. TCRdb analysed the multiplex PCR reads with MiXCR anew, one entry per CDR3 protein. The sample shows a few hundred thousand distinct CDR3 sequences, roughly 18% of them seen only once. In its sample, this clonotype was seen many times. CDR3 size: 15 residues. Germline CDR1 and CDR2: SGHRS and YFSETQ. V lost 4 bases and J lost 5; bases outside the gene matches: 9.

The chain employs TRBV5-1 and TRBJ2-1; TRBD1 aligns across 7 bases. The specimen was blood. This TCR was sampled from a man aged 40-49 years with Graves' hyperthyroidism. The CDR3 DNA follows: TGCGCCAGCAGCGGAACAGGGGTTCTCGACAATGAGCAGTTCTTC. It yields the protein CASSGTGVLDNEQFF.